The rows below give T cell receptor beta chains drawn from one sample of a study of shared clonotypes between healthy human individuals. Generated by immunoSEQ multiplex PCR, the TCRdb table keeps only in-frame clones and is missing some. The table includes 660,000 or so clones, about 96% detected once. The sample comprised naive CD8+ T cells sorted from blood. These receptors were collected from a young woman in good health. CDR3s include the opening cysteine and the closing phenylalanine or tryptophan. D genes are given only for firm matches. Some rows have no size entry. The others give once, few or many, or a class for an expanded clone.

clone size: .; D gene: .; V gene: TRBV10-2; J gene: TRBJ2-7; CDR3 protein: CASSDTGRTYEQYF; CDR3 DNA: TGCGCCAGCAGTGATACAGGCAGGACCTACGAGCAGTACTTC
clone size: once; D gene: .; V gene: TRBV29-1; J gene: TRBJ2-7; CDR3 protein: CSVEGVRYEQYF; CDR3 DNA: TGCAGCGTTGAAGGGGTACGGTACGAGCAGTACTTC
clone size: .; D gene: .; V gene: TRBV6-1; J gene: TRBJ2-7; CDR3 protein: CASGHEQYF; CDR3 DNA: TGTGCCAGCGGCCACGAGCAGTACTTC
clone size: .; D gene: .; V gene: TRBV19; J gene: TRBJ2-1; CDR3 protein: CASSDWAGREWDNEQFF; CDR3 DNA: TGTGCCAGTAGTGATTGGGCTGGTCGGGAGTGGGATAATGAGCAGTTCTTC
clone size: .; D gene: TRBD2; V gene: TRBV7-2; J gene: TRBJ2-5; CDR3 protein: CASSGRLAGARETQYF; CDR3 DNA: TGTGCCAGCAGCGGACGACTAGCGGGAGCCAGAGAGACCCAGTACTTC
clone size: .; D gene: TRBD2; V gene: TRBV27; J gene: TRBJ2-1; CDR3 protein: CASSLLAGGPNEQFF; CDR3 DNA: TGTGCCAGCAGTTTACTAGCGGGAGGCCCCAATGAGCAGTTCTTC
clone size: .; D gene: TRBD2; V gene: TRBV7-2; J gene: TRBJ2-7; CDR3 protein: CASSPRGSPRYEQYF; CDR3 DNA: TGTGCCAGCAGCCCCCGCGGGAGCCCCAGGTACGAGCAGTACTTC
clone size: .; D gene: .; V gene: TRBV5-1; J gene: TRBJ1-1; CDR3 protein: CASSYGRSNTEAFF; CDR3 DNA: TGCGCCAGCAGCTACGGACGGTCGAACACTGAAGCTTTCTTT
clone size: .; D gene: .; V gene: TRBV7-7; J gene: TRBJ2-2; CDR3 protein: CASSFLQANTGELFF; CDR3 DNA: TGTGCCAGCAGCTTCCTACAGGCGAACACCGGGGAGCTGTTTTTT
clone size: .; D gene: .; V gene: TRBV27; J gene: TRBJ1-2; CDR3 protein: CASSLGETYGYTF; CDR3 DNA: TGTGCCAGCAGTTTAGGGGAAACCTATGGCTACACCTTC
clone size: .; D gene: TRBD2; V gene: TRBV2; J gene: TRBJ2-5; CDR3 protein: CASAASGRQTQYF; CDR3 DNA: TGTGCCAGCGCGGCTAGCGGGAGGCAGACCCAGTACTTC
clone size: .; D gene: TRBD2; V gene: TRBV5-1; J gene: TRBJ2-7; CDR3 protein: CASSSTSGSWYEQYF; CDR3 DNA: TGCGCCAGCAGCTCGACTAGCGGGAGTTGGTACGAGCAGTACTTC
clone size: .; D gene: TRBD2; V gene: TRBV11-3; J gene: TRBJ2-7; CDR3 protein: CASSFSSGNEQYF; CDR3 DNA: TGTGCCAGCAGCTTCTCTAGCGGGAACGAGCAGTACTTC
clone size: .; D gene: .; V gene: TRBV28; J gene: TRBJ1-4; CDR3 protein: CASSPPGYSNEKLFF; CDR3 DNA: TGTGCCAGCAGTCCCCCGGGCTACAGTAATGAAAAACTGTTTTTT
clone size: once; D gene: .; V gene: TRBV10-3; J gene: TRBJ2-1; CDR3 protein: CAIRGEESGSYNEQFF; CDR3 DNA: TGTGCCATCAGGGGGGAAGAAAGTGGGTCATACAATGAGCAGTTCTTC
clone size: .; D gene: .; V gene: TRBV19; J gene: TRBJ2-3; CDR3 protein: CASSVDGQVIDTQYF; CDR3 DNA: TGTGCCAGTAGTGTGGACGGCCAGGTGATAGATACGCAGTATTTT
clone size: .; D gene: TRBD2; V gene: TRBV27; J gene: TRBJ2-3; CDR3 protein: CASSPGTRVTDTQYF; CDR3 DNA: TGTGCCAGCAGTCCCGGGACTAGGGTCACAGATACGCAGTATTTT
clone size: once; D gene: TRBD1; V gene: TRBV11-2; J gene: TRBJ1-4; CDR3 protein: CASSQHGQGTPGLEKLFF; CDR3 DNA: TGTGCCAGCAGCCAGCACGGACAGGGGACACCTGGGCTGGAAAAACTGTTTTTT
clone size: .; D gene: TRBD1; V gene: TRBV11-2; J gene: TRBJ1-4; CDR3 protein: CASSNSADRGHEKLFF; CDR3 DNA: TGTGCCAGCAGCAATAGTGCCGACAGGGGGCACGAAAAACTGTTTTTT
clone size: .; D gene: TRBD2; V gene: TRBV7-9; J gene: TRBJ2-5; CDR3 protein: CASSSRLAQETQYF; CDR3 DNA: TGTGCCAGCAGCTCCCGACTAGCGCAAGAGACCCAGTACTTC
clone size: .; D gene: .; V gene: TRBV28; J gene: TRBJ2-2; CDR3 protein: CASTTLGGGMRTGELFF; CDR3 DNA: TGTGCCAGCACCACACTGGGTGGGGGGATGAGGACCGGGGAGCTGTTTTTT
clone size: .; D gene: TRBD2; V gene: TRBV2; J gene: TRBJ2-1; CDR3 protein: CASSERSSGSSYNEQFF; CDR3 DNA: TGTGCCAGCAGTGAGCGGTCTAGCGGGAGCTCCTACAATGAGCAGTTCTTC
clone size: once; D gene: TRBD1; V gene: TRBV6-5; J gene: TRBJ2-6; CDR3 protein: CASSQGADGANVLTF; CDR3 DNA: TGTGCCAGCAGTCAGGGGGCAGATGGGGCCAACGTCCTGACTTTC
clone size: .; D gene: TRBD1; V gene: TRBV6-5; J gene: TRBJ2-7; CDR3 protein: CASSPTGTGYEQYF; CDR3 DNA: TGTGCCAGCAGTCCAACGGGGACAGGTTACGAGCAGTACTTC
clone size: .; D gene: TRBD2; V gene: TRBV27; J gene: TRBJ2-1; CDR3 protein: CASSYASGTHEQFF; CDR3 DNA: TGTGCCAGCAGTTACGCTAGCGGGACCCATGAGCAGTTCTTC
clone size: .; D gene: .; V gene: TRBV4-1; J gene: TRBJ1-3; CDR3 protein: CASSQEGAIYF; CDR3 DNA: TGCGCCAGCAGCCAAGAAGGCGCCATATATTTT
clone size: .; D gene: .; V gene: TRBV4-1; J gene: TRBJ1-4; CDR3 protein: CASSLRGTNEKLFF; CDR3 DNA: TGCGCCAGCAGCCTACGGGGGACTAATGAAAAACTGTTTTTT
clone size: .; D gene: .; V gene: TRBV5-5; J gene: TRBJ1-1; CDR3 protein: CASSLARRRMNTEAFF; CDR3 DNA: TGTGCCAGCAGCTTGGCTCGGAGGCGAATGAACACTGAAGCTTTCTTT
clone size: .; D gene: .; V gene: TRBV15; J gene: TRBJ2-2; CDR3 protein: CATGWGGTYTGELFF; CDR3 DNA: TGTGCCACGGGATGGGGCGGGACTTACACCGGGGAGCTGTTTTTT
clone size: .; D gene: TRBD1; V gene: TRBV4-1; J gene: TRBJ1-4; CDR3 protein: CASSQEIFGQGGTREEKLFF; CDR3 DNA: TGCGCCAGCAGCCAAGAGATCTTCGGGCAGGGGGGGACGAGGGAGGAAAAACTGTTTTTT
clone size: .; D gene: TRBD2; V gene: TRBV28; J gene: TRBJ2-7; CDR3 protein: CASSPRLAGPAYEQYF; CDR3 DNA: TGTGCCAGCAGCCCCCGACTAGCGGGACCCGCCTACGAGCAGTACTTC
clone size: .; D gene: .; V gene: TRBV5-1; J gene: TRBJ2-7; CDR3 protein: CASSSDYPTYEQYF; CDR3 DNA: TGCGCCAGCAGCTCGGACTACCCTACCTACGAGCAGTACTTC
clone size: .; D gene: TRBD2; V gene: TRBV5-6; J gene: TRBJ2-5; CDR3 protein: CASSPGLAGGQETQYF; CDR3 DNA: TGTGCCAGCAGCCCTGGACTAGCGGGAGGCCAAGAGACCCAGTACTTC
clone size: .; D gene: TRBD1; V gene: TRBV27; J gene: TRBJ2-1; CDR3 protein: CASSTGGWYNEQFF; CDR3 DNA: TGTGCCAGCAGCACAGGGGGCTGGTACAATGAGCAGTTCTTC
clone size: .; D gene: .; V gene: TRBV15; J gene: TRBJ1-4; CDR3 protein: CATSREDRGEKLFF; CDR3 DNA: TGTGCCACCAGCAGGGAGGATCGTGGGGAAAAACTGTTTTTT
clone size: .; D gene: .; V gene: TRBV7-9; J gene: TRBJ2-2; CDR3 protein: CASSLALGGFNTGELFF; CDR3 DNA: TGTGCCAGCAGCTTAGCGCTGGGGGGCTTTAACACCGGGGAGCTGTTTTTT
clone size: once; D gene: TRBD1; V gene: TRBV5-1; J gene: TRBJ2-3; CDR3 protein: CASSGGTGPTDTQYF; CDR3 DNA: TGCGCCAGCAGCGGCGGGACAGGTCCCACAGATACGCAGTATTTT
clone size: .; D gene: TRBD2; V gene: TRBV6-6; J gene: TRBJ2-3; CDR3 protein: CASSYISGPDTQYF; CDR3 DNA: TGTGCCAGCAGTTACATTAGCGGGCCAGATACGCAGTATTTT
clone size: .; D gene: TRBD1; V gene: TRBV30; J gene: TRBJ1-2; CDR3 protein: CAWSEGAGYGYTF; CDR3 DNA: TGTGCCTGGAGTGAGGGGGCCGGCTATGGCTACACCTTC
clone size: .; D gene: .; V gene: TRBV13; J gene: TRBJ2-7; CDR3 protein: CASSLLGQGHYEQYF; CDR3 DNA: TGTGCCAGCAGCCTACTGGGGCAGGGACACTACGAGCAGTACTTC
clone size: .; D gene: .; V gene: TRBV6-4; J gene: TRBJ2-2; CDR3 protein: CASSEGRQPGRELFF; CDR3 DNA: TGTGCCAGCAGTGAAGGTCGGCAGCCCGGGCGGGAGCTGTTTTTT
clone size: .; D gene: .; V gene: TRBV28; J gene: TRBJ1-1; CDR3 protein: CASSLFLPTEAFF; CDR3 DNA: TGTGCCAGCAGTTTATTCTTACCCACTGAAGCTTTCTTT
clone size: .; D gene: .; V gene: TRBV5-4; J gene: TRBJ2-7; CDR3 protein: CASSLFPGNYEQYF; CDR3 DNA: TGTGCCAGCAGCTTGTTCCCGGGAAACTACGAGCAGTACTTC
clone size: .; D gene: .; V gene: TRBV28; J gene: TRBJ2-1; CDR3 protein: CATERGTMTGSEQFF; CDR3 DNA: TGTGCCACGGAACGGGGGACGATGACAGGGTCTGAGCAGTTCTTC
clone size: .; D gene: .; V gene: TRBV28; J gene: TRBJ1-2; CDR3 protein: CASSFLGTKFGYTF; CDR3 DNA: TGTGCCAGCAGTTTCCTGGGCACCAAATTTGGCTACACCTTC
clone size: .; D gene: TRBD1; V gene: TRBV7-6; J gene: TRBJ2-3; CDR3 protein: CASRENVDRGIGDTQYF; CDR3 DNA: TGTGCCAGCAGAGAGAACGTTGACAGGGGGATTGGAGATACGCAGTATTTT
clone size: .; D gene: .; V gene: TRBV25-1; J gene: TRBJ2-7; CDR3 protein: CASATSTYEQYF; CDR3 DNA: TGTGCCAGCGCGACTAGTACCTACGAGCAGTACTTC
clone size: .; D gene: .; V gene: TRBV15; J gene: TRBJ2-1; CDR3 protein: CATSGSNEQFF; CDR3 DNA: TGTGCCACCAGCGGCAGCAATGAGCAGTTCTTC
clone size: .; D gene: .; V gene: TRBV10-2; J gene: TRBJ1-1; CDR3 protein: CASSVPGGGTEAFF; CDR3 DNA: TGCGCCAGCAGTGTCCCGGGCGGGGGGACTGAAGCTTTCTTT
clone size: .; D gene: .; V gene: TRBV27; J gene: TRBJ2-7; CDR3 protein: CASSFGRSYEQYF; CDR3 DNA: TGTGCCAGCAGTTTCGGGCGTTCCTACGAGCAGTACTTC
clone size: .; D gene: .; V gene: TRBV11-3; J gene: TRBJ2-1; CDR3 protein: CASSPRRGVKGEQFF; CDR3 DNA: TGTGCCAGCAGCCCCCGGCGGGGAGTCAAAGGGGAGCAGTTCTTC
clone size: .; D gene: .; V gene: TRBV19; J gene: TRBJ2-5; CDR3 protein: CASSIDREGLETQYF; CDR3 DNA: TGTGCCAGTAGTATCGACAGGGAGGGCCTAGAGACCCAGTACTTC
clone size: .; D gene: .; V gene: TRBV7-2; J gene: TRBJ2-4; CDR3 protein: CASSLWARRVAKNIQYF; CDR3 DNA: TGTGCCAGCAGCTTGTGGGCGAGAAGGGTGGCCAAAAACATTCAGTACTTC
clone size: .; D gene: TRBD1; V gene: TRBV6-1; J gene: TRBJ2-7; CDR3 protein: CASKLSGRGRREQYF; CDR3 DNA: TGTGCCAGCAAACTTTCGGGCAGGGGGCGGCGGGAGCAGTACTTC
clone size: .; D gene: .; V gene: TRBV19; J gene: TRBJ1-2; CDR3 protein: CASSDGHNNYGYTF; CDR3 DNA: TGTGCCAGTAGTGATGGACATAACAACTATGGCTACACCTTC
clone size: .; D gene: .; V gene: TRBV28; J gene: TRBJ2-7; CDR3 protein: CASSSMEEQYF; CDR3 DNA: TGTGCCAGCAGCTCTATGGAGGAGCAGTACTTC
clone size: few; D gene: .; V gene: TRBV30; J gene: TRBJ1-1; CDR3 protein: CAWSVQVTEAFF; CDR3 DNA: TGTGCCTGGAGCGTTCAGGTTACTGAAGCTTTCTTT
clone size: .; D gene: .; V gene: TRBV9; J gene: TRBJ2-5; CDR3 protein: CASSEQETQYF; CDR3 DNA: TGTGCCAGCAGCGAGCAAGAGACCCAGTACTTC